Included here is one T cell receptor (beta chain) sequence, with context. The target antigen is unknown. The junction had 8 bases not matched to a gene; V was cut back by 2 bases and J by 6 bases. Germline V lookup: CDR1 MNHEY, CDR2 SVGAGI. CDR3 size: 16 residues. Time point noted: late sampling 161 to 241 days after vaccination in a few convalescent patients. Treatment: 10-day PBMC culture with coronavirus spike peptide pools or control peptides (ViraFEST assay). TCR sequencing followed the expansion of antigen-specific T cells with peptide pools in ViraFEST. This sample was taken from a study of vaccination and CD4 T cells after COVID-19. Study as a whole: Nasal swab PCR showed SARS-CoV-2 in convalescent patients, roughly ten with mild and one with severe disease.

Sequence data for DNA of cultured CD4+ T cells were generated by the Oncomine TCR Beta short-read assay. From cultured CD4+ T cells, genomic DNA was extracted. One entry per CDR3 protein, called by TCRdb with MiXCR from the PCR reads. The sample gives about 18,000 distinct CDR3 sequences, about 51% of which show up once; approximately 13% is in the top ten. The sequence derives from a human donor who had recovered from COVID-19. The V call is TRBV6-5, the J call TRBJ1-1, with 11 bases matching TRBD1. Sequenced here: CD4+ T cells from blood, cultured in vitro, sampled about 7 months after SARS-CoV-2 vaccination. Written as DNA, the CDR3 is TGTGCCAGCAGTTACCCTCGGACAGGGGGCGACCCTGAAGCTTTCTTT. Residues: CASSYPRTGGDPEAFF.